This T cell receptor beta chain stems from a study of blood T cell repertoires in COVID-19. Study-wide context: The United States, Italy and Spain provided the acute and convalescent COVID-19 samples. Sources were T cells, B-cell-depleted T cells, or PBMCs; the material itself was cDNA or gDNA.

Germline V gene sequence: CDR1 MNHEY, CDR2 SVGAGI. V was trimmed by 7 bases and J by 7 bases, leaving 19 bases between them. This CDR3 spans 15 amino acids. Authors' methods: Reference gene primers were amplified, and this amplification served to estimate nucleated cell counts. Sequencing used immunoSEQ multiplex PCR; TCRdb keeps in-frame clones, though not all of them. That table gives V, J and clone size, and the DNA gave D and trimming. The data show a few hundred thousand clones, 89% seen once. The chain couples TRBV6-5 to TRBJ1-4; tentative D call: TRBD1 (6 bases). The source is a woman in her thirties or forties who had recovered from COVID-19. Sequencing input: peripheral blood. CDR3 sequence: CASTTNGNRVEKLFF. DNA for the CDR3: TGTGCCAGCACCACCAACGGCAACAGGGTTGAAAAACTGTTTTTT.